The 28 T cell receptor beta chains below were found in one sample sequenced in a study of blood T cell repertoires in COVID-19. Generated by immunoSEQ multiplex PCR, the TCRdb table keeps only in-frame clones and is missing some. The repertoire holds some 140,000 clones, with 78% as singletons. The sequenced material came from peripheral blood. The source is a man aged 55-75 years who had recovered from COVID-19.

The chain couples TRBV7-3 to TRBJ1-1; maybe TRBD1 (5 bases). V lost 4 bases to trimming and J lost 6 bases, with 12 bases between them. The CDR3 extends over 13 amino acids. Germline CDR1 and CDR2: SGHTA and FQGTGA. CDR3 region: CASSYQGGSEAFF. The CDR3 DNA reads TGTGCCAGCAGCTATCAGGGAGGGTCTGAAGCTTTCTTT.

DNA for the CDR3: TGTGCCAGCAGTAAAACAGGGGACCCCTACGAGCAGTACTTC. Its translation: CASSKTGDPYEQYF. The chain recombines TRBV28 with TRBJ2-7; TRBD1 aligns across 7 bases. The CDR3 sequence is 14 residues long. V lost 5 bases to trimming and J lost 2 bases; unmatched junction nucleotides: 6. CDR1 is MDHEN and CDR2 is SYDVKM in the germline V gene.

CDR3 sequence (DNA): TGTGCCAGTAGTATATCACAGGGGGACAATGAGCAGTTCTTC. This encodes CASSISQGDNEQFF. This chain joins TRBV19 and TRBJ2-1; 8 bases line up with TRBD1. Germline assignment: CDR1 LNHDA and CDR2 SQIVND (reference sequence). J gave up 5 bases and V 2 bases, and 2 bases lay outside the gene matches. This CDR3 region has 14 residues.

The DNA for the CDR3 is TGTGCCAGCAGCTTTGCCGGGACACGGGTCTCCTACGAGCAGTACTTC. Amino acids: CASSFAGTRVSYEQYF. The chain recombines TRBV12-1 with TRBJ2-7; TRBD1, the table's D call, was not compared with the DNA. TRBV12-1 is an annotated pseudogene. The CDR3 has 16 amino acids.

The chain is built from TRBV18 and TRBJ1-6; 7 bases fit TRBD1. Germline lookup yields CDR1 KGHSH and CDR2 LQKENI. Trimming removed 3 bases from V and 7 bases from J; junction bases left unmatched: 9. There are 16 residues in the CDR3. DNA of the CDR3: TGTGCCAGCTCACCCTACGGAGGGGGCCAGAATTCACCCCTCCACTTT. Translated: CASSPYGGGQNSPLHF.

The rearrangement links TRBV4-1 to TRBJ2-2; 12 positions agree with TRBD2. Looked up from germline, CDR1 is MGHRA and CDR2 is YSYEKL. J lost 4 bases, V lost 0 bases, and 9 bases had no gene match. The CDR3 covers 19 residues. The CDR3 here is CASSQDPPSGGAGTGELFF. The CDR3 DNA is TGCGCCAGCAGCCAAGACCCGCCTAGCGGGGGGGCCGGCACCGGGGAGCTGTTTTTT.

This CDR3 is CASTHGGGRTEAFF. The DNA of the CDR3 is TGTGCCAGTACCCACGGGGGTGGGCGCACTGAAGCTTTCTTT. The chain employs TRBV19 and TRBJ1-1, with D perhaps matching TRBD1 (5 bases). The CDR3 has 14 residues. Germline assignment: CDR1 LNHDA and CDR2 SQIVND (reference sequence). Trimming took 7 bases from V and 4 from J, leaving 16 bases between them. The full variable domain, in which reference TRBV19 and TRBJ1-1 provide the parts outside the CDR3, is DGGITQSPKYLFRKEGQNVTLSCEQNLNHDAMYWYRQDPGQGLRLIYYSQIVNDFQKGDIAEGYSVSREKKESFPLTVTSAQKNPTAFYLCASTHGGGRTEAFFGQGTRLTVV.

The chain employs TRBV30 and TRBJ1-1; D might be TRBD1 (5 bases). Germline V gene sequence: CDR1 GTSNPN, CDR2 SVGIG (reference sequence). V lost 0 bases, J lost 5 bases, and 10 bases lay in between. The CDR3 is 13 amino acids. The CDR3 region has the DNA TGTGCCTGGAGTGTTCAGGGATTGACTGAAGCTTTCTTT. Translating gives CAWSVQGLTEAFF.

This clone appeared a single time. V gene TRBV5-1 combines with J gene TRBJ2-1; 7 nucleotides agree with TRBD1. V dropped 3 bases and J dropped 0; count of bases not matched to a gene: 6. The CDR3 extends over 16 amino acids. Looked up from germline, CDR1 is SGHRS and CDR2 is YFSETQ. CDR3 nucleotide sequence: TGCGCCAGCAGCTCCGGACAGGACCTCTCCTACAATGAGCAGTTCTTC. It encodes CASSSGQDLSYNEQFF.

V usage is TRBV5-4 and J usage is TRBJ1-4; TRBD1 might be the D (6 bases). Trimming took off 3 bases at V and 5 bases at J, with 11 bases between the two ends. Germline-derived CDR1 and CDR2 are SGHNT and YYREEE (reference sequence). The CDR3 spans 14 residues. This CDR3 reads CASSSRQENEKLFF. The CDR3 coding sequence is TGTGCCAGCAGCTCGAGACAGGAAAATGAAAAACTGTTTTTT.

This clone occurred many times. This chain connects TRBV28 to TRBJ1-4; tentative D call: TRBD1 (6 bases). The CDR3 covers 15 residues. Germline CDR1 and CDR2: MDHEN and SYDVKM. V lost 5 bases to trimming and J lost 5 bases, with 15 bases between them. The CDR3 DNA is TGTGCCAGCAGTGCTAGGGGGGGAGGGAATGAAAAACTGTTTTTT. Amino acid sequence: CASSARGGGNEKLFF.

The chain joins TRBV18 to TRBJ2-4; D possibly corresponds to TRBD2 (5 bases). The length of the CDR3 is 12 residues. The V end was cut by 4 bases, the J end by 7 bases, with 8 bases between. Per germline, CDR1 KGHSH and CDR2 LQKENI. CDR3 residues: CASSQTGNIQYF. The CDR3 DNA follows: TGTGCCAGCTCACAAACGGGGAACATTCAGTACTTC.

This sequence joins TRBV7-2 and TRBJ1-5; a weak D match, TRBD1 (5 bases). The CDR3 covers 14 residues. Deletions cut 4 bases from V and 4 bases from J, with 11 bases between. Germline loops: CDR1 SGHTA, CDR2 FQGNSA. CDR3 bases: TGTGCCAGCAGCTCGGGACTAGGGAATCAGCCCCAGCATTTT. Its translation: CASSSGLGNQPQHF. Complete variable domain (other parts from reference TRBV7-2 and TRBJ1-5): GAGVSQSPSNKVTEKGKDVELRCDPISGHTALYWYRQSLGQGLEFLIYFQGNSAPDKSGLPSDRFSAERTGGSVSTLTIQRTQQEDSAVYLCASSSGLGNQPQHFGDGTRLSIL.

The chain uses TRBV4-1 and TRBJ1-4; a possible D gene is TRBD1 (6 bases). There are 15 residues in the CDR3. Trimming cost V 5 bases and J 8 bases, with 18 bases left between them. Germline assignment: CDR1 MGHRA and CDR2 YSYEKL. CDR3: CASSNYRVDSEKLFF. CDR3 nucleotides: TGCGCCAGCAGCAACTACAGGGTGGATAGCGAAAAACTGTTTTTT.

The CDR3 bases are TGTGCCAGCACCGAGGGGGGGGCGGCCAAAAACATTCAGTACTTC. This encodes CASTEGGAAKNIQYF. The rearrangement links TRBV2 to TRBJ2-4; tentative D call: TRBD2 (7 bases). The V gene lost 7 bases and the J gene lost 1 base, with 14 bases spanning the gap. Germline V CDR1 and CDR2: SNHLY, FYNNEI. This CDR3 contains 15 residues.

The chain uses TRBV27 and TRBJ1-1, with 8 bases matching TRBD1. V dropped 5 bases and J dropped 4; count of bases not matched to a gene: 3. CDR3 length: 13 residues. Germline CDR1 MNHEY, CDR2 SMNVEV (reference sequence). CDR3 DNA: TGTGCCAGCAGTAGACAGGGGAGCACTGAAGCTTTCTTT. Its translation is CASSRQGSTEAFF.

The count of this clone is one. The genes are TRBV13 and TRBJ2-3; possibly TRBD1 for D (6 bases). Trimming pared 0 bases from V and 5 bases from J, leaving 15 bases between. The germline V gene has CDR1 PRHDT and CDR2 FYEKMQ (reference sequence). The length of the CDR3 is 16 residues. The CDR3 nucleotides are TGTGCCAGCAGCTTAGGGGCAGGGGATGTGATAGATACGCAGTATTTT. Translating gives CASSLGAGDVIDTQYF. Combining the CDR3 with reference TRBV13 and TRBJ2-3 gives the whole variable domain AAGVIQSPRHLIKEKRETATLKCYPIPRHDTVYWYQQGPGQDPQFLISFYEKMQSDKGSIPDRFSAQQFSDYHSELNMSSLELGDSALYFCASSLGAGDVIDTQYFGPGTRLTVL.

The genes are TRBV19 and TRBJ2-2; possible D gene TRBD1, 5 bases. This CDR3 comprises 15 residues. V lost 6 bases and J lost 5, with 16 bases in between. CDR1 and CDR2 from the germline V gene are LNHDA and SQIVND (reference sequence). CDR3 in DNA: TGTGCCAGTAGACTTTGGGGTCAGGGAACCGGGGAGCTGTTTTTT. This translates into CASRLWGQGTGELFF. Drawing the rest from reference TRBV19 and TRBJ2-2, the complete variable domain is DGGITQSPKYLFRKEGQNVTLSCEQNLNHDAMYWYRQDPGQGLRLIYYSQIVNDFQKGDIAEGYSVSREKKESFPLTVTSAQKNPTAFYLCASRLWGQGTGELFFGEGSRLTVL.

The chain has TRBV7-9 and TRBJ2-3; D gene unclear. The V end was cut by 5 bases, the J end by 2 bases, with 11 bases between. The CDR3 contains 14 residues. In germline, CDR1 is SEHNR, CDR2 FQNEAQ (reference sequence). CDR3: CASSPGSFTDTQYF. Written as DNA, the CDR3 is TGTGCCAGCAGCCCCGGGTCTTTCACAGATACGCAGTATTTT.

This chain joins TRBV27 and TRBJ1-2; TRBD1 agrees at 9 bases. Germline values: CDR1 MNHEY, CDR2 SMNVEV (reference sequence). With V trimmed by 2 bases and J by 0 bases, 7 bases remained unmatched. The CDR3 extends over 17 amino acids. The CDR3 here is CASSLAGQGFTNYGYTF. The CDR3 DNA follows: TGTGCCAGCAGTTTAGCGGGACAGGGATTTACTAACTATGGCTACACCTTC.

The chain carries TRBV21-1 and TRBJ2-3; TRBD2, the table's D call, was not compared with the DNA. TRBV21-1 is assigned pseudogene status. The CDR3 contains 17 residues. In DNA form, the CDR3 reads TGTGCCAGCAGCAAATGGTGCGGCGGGACCTGCACAGATACGCAGTATTTT. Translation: CASSKWCGGTCTDTQYF.

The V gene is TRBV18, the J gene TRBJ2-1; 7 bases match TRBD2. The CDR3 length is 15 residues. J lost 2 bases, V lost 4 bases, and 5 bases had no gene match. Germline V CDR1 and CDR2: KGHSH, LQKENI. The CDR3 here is CASSLGGSPYNEQFF. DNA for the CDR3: TGTGCCAGCTCACTCGGCGGGAGTCCCTACAATGAGCAGTTCTTC.

CDR3 in amino acids: CASSPNGGVGELFF. For the CDR3, the DNA is TGTGCCAGCAGTCCTAACGGCGGCGTCGGGGAGCTGTTTTTT. The V gene is TRBV11-2, the J gene TRBJ2-2; D gene unclear. The CDR3 runs to 14 residues. Deletions cut 6 bases from V and 7 bases from J, with 15 bases between. Germline V lookup: CDR1 SGHAT, CDR2 FQNNGV.

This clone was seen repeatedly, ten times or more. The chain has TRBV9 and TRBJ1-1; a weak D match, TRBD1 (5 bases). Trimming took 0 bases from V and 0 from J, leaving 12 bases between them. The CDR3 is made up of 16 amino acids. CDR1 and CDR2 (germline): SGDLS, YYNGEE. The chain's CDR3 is CASSVDQGNMNTEAFF. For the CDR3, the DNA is TGTGCCAGCAGCGTAGATCAGGGCAACATGAACACTGAAGCTTTCTTT. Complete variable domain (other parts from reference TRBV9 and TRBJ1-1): DSGVTQTPKHLITATGQRVTLRCSPRSGDLSVYWYQQSLDQGLQFLIQYYNGEERAKGNILERFSAQQFPDLHSELNLSSLELGDSALYFCASSVDQGNMNTEAFFGQGTRLTVV.

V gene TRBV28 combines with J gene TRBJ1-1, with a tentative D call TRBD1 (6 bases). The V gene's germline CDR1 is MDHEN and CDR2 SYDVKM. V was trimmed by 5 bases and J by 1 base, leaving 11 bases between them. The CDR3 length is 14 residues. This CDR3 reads CASSGGHPNTEAFF. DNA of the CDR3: TGTGCCAGCAGTGGGGGACACCCGAACACTGAAGCTTTCTTT.

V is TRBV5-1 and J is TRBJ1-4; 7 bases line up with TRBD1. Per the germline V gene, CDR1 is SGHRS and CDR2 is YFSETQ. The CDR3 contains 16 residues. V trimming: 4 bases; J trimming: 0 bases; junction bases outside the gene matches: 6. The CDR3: CASSQGQVATNEKLFF. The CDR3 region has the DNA TGCGCCAGCAGCCAAGGACAGGTTGCAACTAATGAAAAACTGTTTTTT.

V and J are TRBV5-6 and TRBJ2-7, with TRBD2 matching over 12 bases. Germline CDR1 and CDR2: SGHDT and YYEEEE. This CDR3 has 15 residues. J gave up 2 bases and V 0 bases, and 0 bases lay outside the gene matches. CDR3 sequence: CASSLGTSGAYEQYF. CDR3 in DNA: TGTGCCAGCAGCTTGGGGACTAGCGGGGCCTACGAGCAGTACTTC.

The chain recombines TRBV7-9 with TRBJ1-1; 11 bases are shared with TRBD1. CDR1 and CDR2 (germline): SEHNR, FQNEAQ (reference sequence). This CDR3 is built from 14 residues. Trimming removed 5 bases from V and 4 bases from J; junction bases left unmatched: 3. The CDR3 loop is CASSPGTGGTEAFF. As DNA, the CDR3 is TGTGCCAGCAGCCCCGGGACAGGGGGCACTGAAGCTTTCTTT.